Each of the 10 T cell receptor beta chains below was sequenced from the same sample in a study of identifying expanded T cells in peripheral blood. Profiling relied on immunoSEQ multiplex PCR, and the TCRdb table lists in-frame clones only, not all of them. The sample consists of about 100,000 clones, approximately 89% of them appearing once. The sample consisted of blood. These TCRs come from a person aged 18 to 75 in good health.

The V gene is TRBV7-3, the J gene TRBJ2-2; possibly TRBD2 for D (5 bases). Germline CDR1 reads SGHTA; CDR2 reads FQGTGA. Trimming left V 5 bases short and J 5 bases short, with 9 bases between. The CDR3 is 13 amino acids. CDR3 coding DNA: TGTGCCAGCAGCCCCCGGGGTACCGGGGAGCTGTTTTTT. It specifies CASSPRGTGELFF.

V is TRBV29-1 and J is TRBJ2-1; 8 bases match TRBD2. This CDR3 comprises 14 residues. The germline CDR1 and CDR2 sequences are SQVTM and ANQGSEA. V gave up 6 bases and J gave up 8 bases; unmatched junction bases: 12. The CDR3, as DNA: TGCAGCGTGCCCGGGACTAGAGTCTCGGATGAGCAGTTCTTC. It encodes CSVPGTRVSDEQFF.

The chain employs TRBV5-6 and TRBJ1-1; weak D call: TRBD1 (6 bases). CDR1 SGHDT and CDR2 YYEEEE come from the germline V gene. The CDR3 is made up of 14 amino acids. V gave up 2 bases and J gave up 6 bases, with 14 bases separating them. DNA for the CDR3: TGTGCCAGCAGCTTTGGGCAGGGGAATTCTGAAGCTTTCTTT. Translation gives CASSFGQGNSEAFF. Filled out from reference TRBV5-6 and TRBJ1-1, the complete variable domain reads DAGVTQSPTHLIKTRGQQVTLRCSPKSGHDTVSWYQQALGQGPQFIFQYYEEEERQRGNFPDRFSGHQFPNYSSELNVNALLLGDSALYLCASSFGQGNSEAFFGQGTRLTVV.

This clone was picked up a small number of times. The CDR3 bases are TGTGCCAGCAGTTACGGGACAGGGGGAGGCTACACCTTC. Its translation: CASSYGTGGGYTF. The chain carries TRBV6-5 and TRBJ1-2; 11 nucleotides match TRBD1. Per germline, CDR1 MNHEY and CDR2 SVGAGI. The CDR3 totals 13 residues. Trimming at V came to 2 bases and at J to 8 bases, leaving 1 base not matched to a gene.

This clone has just one count. The V call is TRBV18, the J call TRBJ2-1; D is uncertain. Trimming removed 1 base from V and 0 bases from J, with 13 bases in between. Per the germline V gene, CDR1 is KGHSH and CDR2 is LQKENI. This CDR3 is 17 amino acids long. The CDR3 sequence is CASSPQYGLSSYNEQFF. CDR3 in DNA: TGTGCCAGCTCACCACAGTACGGTTTAAGCTCCTACAATGAGCAGTTCTTC.

This chain connects TRBV18 to TRBJ2-6; 8 bases line up with TRBD2. The CDR3 length is 17 residues. The ends lost 3 bases at V and 4 bases at J; junction bases unmatched: 8. Germline V gene sequence: CDR1 KGHSH, CDR2 LQKENI. The CDR3 DNA sequence: TGTGCCAGCTCACCCCGGGGGGGGTCGACCGGGGCCAACGTCCTGACTTTC. It specifies CASSPRGGSTGANVLTF.

This clone was detected once. This chain joins TRBV23-1 and TRBJ2-3, with D perhaps matching TRBD2 (6 bases). TRBV23-1 is given ORF status, its function remaining uncertain. CDR3 size: 16 residues. The ends were cut back, 0 bases at V and 1 base at J, with 11 bases in the middle. CDR3 sequence (DNA): TGCGCCAGCAGTCAATCTTGGAGGGCTGGCACAGATACGCAGTATTTT. This gives the protein CASSQSWRAGTDTQYF.

This chain links TRBV15 with TRBJ1-1; D is unclear. V was pared by 3 bases and J by 4 bases, with 18 bases between. Germline assignment: CDR1 LNHNV and CDR2 YYDKDF (reference sequence). The CDR3 consists of 16 residues. DNA of the CDR3: TGTGCCACCAGCAGGGCTAGGAGCCTATCGGGCACTGAAGCTTTCTTT. Translating it yields CATSRARSLSGTEAFF. The variable domain in full, completed from reference TRBV15 and TRBJ1-1, reads DAMVIQNPRYQVTQFGKPVTLSCSQTLNHNVMYWYQQKSSQAPKLLFHYYDKDFNNEADTPDNFQSRRPNTSFCFLDIRSPGLGDTAMYLCATSRARSLSGTEAFFGQGTRLTVV.

DNA of the CDR3: TGTGCCAGCAGTGGGGTGGACAGCCTCCCTTACAATGAGCAGTTCTTC. Translated: CASSGVDSLPYNEQFF. This chain links TRBV6-1 with TRBJ2-1; maybe TRBD1 (6 bases). Germline values: CDR1 MNHNS, CDR2 SASEGT. Trimming pared 4 bases from V and 4 bases from J, leaving 17 bases between. CDR3 length: 16 amino acids.

This clone was seen more than once but under ten times. The J gene is TRBJ1-2, the V gene TRBV27; 7 bases line up with TRBD1. CDR3 length equals 12 residues. Germline CDR1 reads MNHEY; CDR2 reads SMNVEV (reference sequence). V shed 6 bases and J 8 bases; nucleotides not matched to a gene: 6. The CDR3 region has the DNA TGTGCCAGCAGCTACACAGGGGACGGCTACACCTTC. Residues: CASSYTGDGYTF.